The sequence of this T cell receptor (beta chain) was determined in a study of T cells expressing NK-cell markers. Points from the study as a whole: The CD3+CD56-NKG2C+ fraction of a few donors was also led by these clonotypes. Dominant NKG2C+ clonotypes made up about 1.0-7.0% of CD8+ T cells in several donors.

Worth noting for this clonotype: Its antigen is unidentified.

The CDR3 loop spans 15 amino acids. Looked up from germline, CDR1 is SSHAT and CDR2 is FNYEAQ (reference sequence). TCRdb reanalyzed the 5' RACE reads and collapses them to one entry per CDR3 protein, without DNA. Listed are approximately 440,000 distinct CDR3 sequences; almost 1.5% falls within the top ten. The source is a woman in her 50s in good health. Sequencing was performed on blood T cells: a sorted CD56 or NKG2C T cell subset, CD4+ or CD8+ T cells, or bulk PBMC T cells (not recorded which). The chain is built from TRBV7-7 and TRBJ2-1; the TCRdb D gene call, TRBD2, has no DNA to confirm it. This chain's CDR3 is CASSLTLAGGNEQFF.